This TCR beta chain was observed in a study of blood T cells in healthy people across ages (dated by TCRdb to the mid-2010s). About the study as a whole: Template switching captured roughly one uniquely barcoded TCR beta cDNA molecule per two T cells in model experiments. The study measured age-related changes in TCR beta repertoire diversity using deep sequencing normalized with unique cDNA molecular identifiers. Four age groups were formed from the donors: young (average about 16 years), middle-aged (around 40), aged (approximately 60) and long-lived (82). To avoid experimental bias, donors of different ages were spread randomly across the sequencing lanes. The study analyzed two additional independent replicas of 1 million unique cDNA reads from the same blood draw for two donors, one aged 18 to 30 and one aged 80 or older.

The CDR1 and CDR2 encoded by the germline V gene are LGHNT and FRNRAP. V and J are truncated by 3 bases and 2 bases respectively, leaving an intervening sequence of 6 bases. Including the terminal cysteine and phenylalanine, the CDR3 comprises 13 residues. The read is trimmed to its CDR3 DNA, 39 bases read in frame from base 1. Receptor amplification or capture employed 5' RACE. These reads were obtained on an Illumina HiSeq 2500. A second PCR of about 6 to 11 cycles was run with a J-beta primer mix and a sample-barcoded 5' primer. A template-switch 5' adaptor carrying 12 random nucleotides introduced a unique molecular identifier onto each TCR beta cDNA molecule. At least 3 million CDR3-containing paired-end reads were obtained from each sample. First-strand cDNA was synthesized from all RNA with the Mint cDNA synthesis kit, primed by a TRBC-specific oligonucleotide. Following uracil-DNA glycosylase treatment, all cDNA underwent a first 18-cycle PCR with the universal primers M1SS and BC2_uni_R. Processing in the source paper ran as follows. Each sample was normalized by randomly selecting 1 million high-quality reads, each carrying a distinct molecular identifier. Reads with shared molecular identifiers were discarded instead of being binned into consensus sequences. MiTCR, with a Q25 quality threshold and the strictest error-elimination algorithm, was used for CDR3 identification, clonotype clustering and error correction. A nonparametric unseen species model with Euler transformation was used to estimate lower-bound total TCR beta diversity. The public reads were reprocessed in TCRdb via fastp at Q25 and MiXCR, keeping in-frame beta chains. Each CDR3 protein appears once, grouped with its most common genes and DNA. The V and J calls were determined by TCRdb, not by the authors. The sample table contains a few hundred thousand distinct CDR3 sequences; only one count was recorded for 25% to 30% of them. The top ten hold under 20% of the sample.

Results the study describes overall, beyond this receptor: Because donor CMV infection status was unknown, age-related changes in expanded clonotypes were potentially confounded. Observed TCR beta diversity per million T cells fell roughly linearly with age, and a significant reduction was already apparent by age roughly 40. There was a strong correlation between observed TCR beta diversity and the percentage of naive T cells measured by flow cytometry. Compared with the aged group, the long-lived group had more naive CD4+ T cells, fewer expanded clones and increased TCR diversity, suggesting age selection. Estimates of total diversity from one million sequenced T cells were regarded as lower bounds and underestimates. Conclusive comparison of naive and antigen-experienced compartments was prevented by the profiling of bulk unsorted PBMCs.

Donors were 40 or so systemically healthy Caucasian individuals from Russia aged roughly 6 to 90 years. Around 9.8 milliliters of peripheral blood were collected from each donor into EDTA-treated Vacutainer tubes. PBMCs were isolated by Ficoll-Paque density-gradient centrifugation, with at least 6 million obtained per sample. Total RNA, at least 6 micrograms per sample, was extracted from PBMCs with Trizol reagent. The percentages of naive CD45RAhigh/CD27high T cells were determined by flow cytometry on a PBMC aliquot from every donor. This clonotype occurred a few times. No antigen is known for it. One base away there is no much larger clone; base qualities are not given.

The chain was built from TRBV12-5 and TRBJ2-3; confidence is insufficient to name the D gene. This receptor was identified in a woman aged 70-85 years in good health. The sample was blood. The CDR3 loop reads CASGFPFTDTQYF. The DNA sequence follows: TGTGCTAGTGGTTTTCCGTTCACAGATACGCAGTATTTT.